This T cell receptor (beta chain) was recorded in a study of blood T cells in healthy people across ages. Study results and caveats: Relative to aged donors, long-lived donors carried more naive CD4+ cells and displayed higher diversity.

The CDR3 sequence is 14 residues long. Germline V CDR1 and CDR2: DFQATT, SNEGSKA (reference sequence). A sample-barcoded 5' primer and a J-beta primer mix were used in a second PCR of roughly 6 to 11 cycles. The authors tagged each cDNA molecule using a template-switch adaptor with 12 random nucleotides. TCRdb re-called the 5' RACE reads through MiXCR, storing one row per CDR3 protein. The data contain approximately 790,000 distinct CDR3 sequences, roughly 60% of them seen just once; the ten biggest clones take up about 27%. The authors extracted at least 6 micrograms of total RNA per sample. The sample holds a few counts of this clonotype. The antigen remains unidentified.

This rearrangement joins TRBV20-1 to TRBJ2-4; 12 bases are a match to TRBD2. The J call is in doubt because the DNA end fits TRBJ2-7 better. Source material: blood. This sequence was found in a man aged 30-40 years in good health. The CDR3 loop reads CSAREGLAGYEQYF. For the CDR3, the DNA is TGCAGTGCTAGGGAGGGACTAGCGGGCTACGAGCAGTACTTC.